The rows below give T cell receptor beta chains drawn from one sample of a study of T cell responses to AZD1222 COVID-19 vaccine. Here immunoSEQ multiplex PCR was the method, and the copy in TCRdb shows in-frame clones only, minus some. This sample has 90,000 to 140,000 clones, with roughly 90% found just once. The sequencing used peripheral blood, collected on day 0 of AZD1222 vaccination. The receptors were gathered from an adult in good health. Both conserved end residues are part of each CDR3. A D gene is named only where the DNA matches it firmly. The listing skips clone size in some rows; elsewhere it reads once, few, many or a size class.

v_call: TRBV5-1
j_call: TRBJ1-1
d_call: TRBD1
clone_size: few
cdr3_aa: CASSVTDRGRTEAFF
cdr3_nt: TGCGCCAGCAGCGTAACTGACAGGGGACGGACTGAAGCTTTCTTT

v_call: TRBV2
j_call: TRBJ2-2
d_call: TRBD2
clone_size: .
cdr3_aa: CASSEQRGGPNTGELFF
cdr3_nt: TGTGCCAGCAGTGAACAGCGGGGGGGCCCGAACACCGGGGAGCTGTTTTTT

v_call: TRBV7-2
j_call: TRBJ1-2
d_call: .
clone_size: .
cdr3_aa: CASSLALRGPGYTF
cdr3_nt: TGTGCCAGCAGCTTGGCCCTCAGGGGACCCGGCTACACCTTC

v_call: TRBV6-5
j_call: TRBJ1-5
d_call: .
clone_size: few
cdr3_aa: CASSSQQNQPQHF
cdr3_nt: TGTGCCAGCAGTTCGCAGCAGAATCAGCCCCAGCATTTT

v_call: TRBV4-3
j_call: TRBJ2-1
d_call: .
clone_size: .
cdr3_aa: CASSQEWREEQFF
cdr3_nt: TGCGCCAGCAGCCAAGAGTGGCGGGAAGAGCAGTTCTTC

v_call: TRBV5-1
j_call: TRBJ2-7
d_call: .
clone_size: .
cdr3_aa: CASSLEGSAALEQYF
cdr3_nt: TGCGCCAGCAGCTTGGAAGGTTCTGCAGCTTTGGAGCAGTACTTC

v_call: TRBV4-3
j_call: TRBJ2-1
d_call: .
clone_size: .
cdr3_aa: CASSQDVPVRGNEQFF
cdr3_nt: TGCGCCAGCAGCCAAGATGTCCCGGTGAGGGGCAATGAGCAGTTCTTC

v_call: TRBV5-4
j_call: TRBJ2-3
d_call: .
clone_size: .
cdr3_aa: CASSLVPSYDTDTQYF
cdr3_nt: TGTGCCAGCAGCTTGGTACCCAGCTACGACACAGATACGCAGTATTTT

v_call: TRBV5-1
j_call: TRBJ2-2
d_call: TRBD1
clone_size: few
cdr3_aa: CASSGQGFYGELFF
cdr3_nt: TGCGCCAGCAGTGGACAGGGTTTCTACGGGGAGCTGTTTTTT

v_call: TRBV2
j_call: TRBJ2-1
d_call: TRBD1
clone_size: few
cdr3_aa: CASSVGQGAGEQFF
cdr3_nt: TGTGCCAGCAGTGTGGGACAGGGGGCTGGAGAGCAGTTCTTC

v_call: TRBV6-5
j_call: TRBJ2-2
d_call: .
clone_size: .
cdr3_aa: CASSYSVTNTGELFF
cdr3_nt: TGTGCCAGCAGTTACTCTGTGACGAACACCGGGGAGCTGTTTTTT

v_call: TRBV5-4
j_call: TRBJ2-7
d_call: .
clone_size: .
cdr3_aa: CASSLGVGRATHEQYF
cdr3_nt: TGTGCCAGCAGCTTGGGAGTGGGACGGGCAACACACGAGCAGTACTTC

v_call: TRBV18
j_call: TRBJ2-7
d_call: .
clone_size: .
cdr3_aa: CASLQGGSYEQYF
cdr3_nt: TGTGCCAGTCTTCAGGGGGGCTCTTACGAGCAGTACTTC

v_call: TRBV11-1
j_call: TRBJ1-4
d_call: .
clone_size: .
cdr3_aa: CASSSPARGDEKLFF
cdr3_nt: TGTGCCAGCAGCTCACCCGCCAGGGGTGATGAAAAACTGTTTTTT

v_call: TRBV2
j_call: TRBJ2-7
d_call: TRBD2
clone_size: .
cdr3_aa: CASSPLPGLAGATYEQYF
cdr3_nt: TGTGCCAGCAGCCCACTCCCGGGACTAGCGGGGGCCACCTACGAGCAGTACTTC

v_call: TRBV7-9
j_call: TRBJ2-7
d_call: .
clone_size: .
cdr3_aa: CASVESSGSSNEQYF
cdr3_nt: TGTGCCAGCGTCGAAAGCTCCGGGAGCAGCAACGAGCAGTACTTC

v_call: TRBV19
j_call: TRBJ2-5
d_call: .
clone_size: .
cdr3_aa: CASSTGETQYF
cdr3_nt: TGTGCCAGTAGTACGGGAGAGACCCAGTACTTC

v_call: TRBV19
j_call: TRBJ1-2
d_call: .
clone_size: .
cdr3_aa: CASSVTDTNYGYTF
cdr3_nt: TGTGCCAGTAGTGTTACAGATACTAACTATGGCTACACCTTC

v_call: TRBV4-1
j_call: TRBJ1-2
d_call: .
clone_size: .
cdr3_aa: CASSVDRTPNYGYTF
cdr3_nt: TGCGCCAGCAGCGTCGACAGGACCCCTAACTATGGCTACACCTTC

v_call: TRBV13
j_call: TRBJ2-5
d_call: TRBD1
clone_size: .
cdr3_aa: CASSFMTGGSETQYF
cdr3_nt: TGTGCCAGCAGCTTCATGACAGGGGGATCGGAGACCCAGTACTTC

v_call: TRBV29-1
j_call: TRBJ2-5
d_call: .
clone_size: .
cdr3_aa: CSVLSGAGTQYF
cdr3_nt: TGCAGCGTTCTGTCGGGAGCTGGGACCCAGTACTTC

v_call: TRBV3-1/TRBV3-2
j_call: TRBJ1-2
d_call: TRBD1
clone_size: .
cdr3_aa: CASSQDRDRGYGYTF
cdr3_nt: TGTGCCAGCAGCCAAGATCGGGACAGGGGGTATGGCTACACCTTC

v_call: TRBV5-1
j_call: TRBJ2-2
d_call: TRBD2
clone_size: .
cdr3_aa: CASSFRTSGESGELFF
cdr3_nt: TGCGCCAGCAGCTTCCGGACTAGCGGGGAGTCCGGGGAGCTGTTTTTT

v_call: TRBV7-2
j_call: TRBJ2-1
d_call: .
clone_size: .
cdr3_aa: CASSLRSGAYNEQFF
cdr3_nt: TGTGCCAGCAGCTTAAGGTCAGGGGCGTACAATGAGCAGTTCTTC

v_call: TRBV5-1
j_call: TRBJ1-3
d_call: .
clone_size: .
cdr3_aa: CASSLVAADSGNTIYF
cdr3_nt: TGCGCCAGCAGCTTGGTAGCGGCTGACTCTGGAAACACCATATATTTT

v_call: TRBV11-3
j_call: TRBJ2-1
d_call: TRBD2
clone_size: .
cdr3_aa: CASSLGVTSGGYNEQFF
cdr3_nt: TGTGCCAGCAGCTTAGGGGTGACTAGCGGGGGTTACAATGAGCAGTTCTTC

v_call: TRBV21-1
j_call: TRBJ1-2
d_call: .
clone_size: .
cdr3_aa: CASLVGTGLNYGYTF
cdr3_nt: TGTGCCAGCCTTGTAGGGACAGGGCTTAACTATGGCTACACCTTC

v_call: TRBV6-6
j_call: TRBJ1-2
d_call: TRBD1
clone_size: .
cdr3_aa: CASSQIQGARRGSGYTF
cdr3_nt: TGTGCCAGCAGTCAAATACAGGGGGCCCGGCGGGGAAGTGGCTACACCTTC

v_call: TRBV19
j_call: TRBJ1-1
d_call: TRBD1
clone_size: .
cdr3_aa: CARGSRGRCTEAFF
cdr3_nt: TGTGCCAGGGGAAGCAGGGGGAGGTGCACTGAAGCTTTCTTT

v_call: TRBV5-4
j_call: TRBJ2-2
d_call: .
clone_size: .
cdr3_aa: CASSLGIGTSNTGELFF
cdr3_nt: TGTGCCAGCAGCTTGGGAATCGGGACTTCGAACACCGGGGAGCTGTTTTTT

v_call: TRBV6-5
j_call: TRBJ1-2
d_call: .
clone_size: .
cdr3_aa: CASSRTASNYGYTF
cdr3_nt: TGTGCCAGCAGTCGAACAGCCAGTAACTATGGCTACACCTTC

v_call: TRBV10-3
j_call: TRBJ1-1
d_call: TRBD1
clone_size: few
cdr3_aa: CAIGDRRTEAFF
cdr3_nt: TGTGCCATTGGGGACAGAAGAACTGAAGCTTTCTTT

v_call: TRBV27
j_call: TRBJ2-1
d_call: .
clone_size: once
cdr3_aa: CASSLGGGEQFF
cdr3_nt: TGTGCCAGCAGTTTAGGAGGGGGGGAGCAGTTCTTC

v_call: TRBV4-2
j_call: TRBJ2-3
d_call: .
clone_size: .
cdr3_aa: CASSQEVVQDTQYF
cdr3_nt: TGTGCCAGCAGCCAAGAGGTAGTCCAAGATACGCAGTATTTT

v_call: TRBV27
j_call: TRBJ1-1
d_call: .
clone_size: once
cdr3_aa: CASSLKGTEAFF
cdr3_nt: TGTGCCAGCAGTTTAAAGGGCACTGAAGCTTTCTTT

v_call: TRBV4-3
j_call: TRBJ2-2
d_call: .
clone_size: .
cdr3_aa: CASSQEEGNTGELFF
cdr3_nt: TGCGCCAGCAGCCAAGAAGAGGGGAACACCGGGGAGCTGTTTTTT

v_call: TRBV5-1
j_call: TRBJ2-3
d_call: TRBD1
clone_size: .
cdr3_aa: CASMRRTGTGGLFRTDTQYF
cdr3_nt: TGCGCCAGCATGCGTCGGACCGGGACAGGGGGACTATTCCGCACAGATACGCAGTATTTT

v_call: TRBV10-3
j_call: TRBJ2-1
d_call: TRBD2
clone_size: .
cdr3_aa: CAISPLLAGHNEQFF
cdr3_nt: TGTGCCATCAGCCCTTTACTAGCGGGGCACAATGAGCAGTTCTTC

v_call: TRBV18
j_call: TRBJ2-5
d_call: .
clone_size: .
cdr3_aa: CASSPAIGRETQYF
cdr3_nt: TGTGCCAGCTCACCAGCAATTGGCCGGGAGACCCAGTACTTC

v_call: TRBV5-4
j_call: TRBJ2-1
d_call: .
clone_size: .
cdr3_aa: CASSHGADYNEQFF
cdr3_nt: TGTGCCAGCAGCCATGGGGCAGATTACAATGAGCAGTTCTTC

v_call: TRBV19
j_call: TRBJ2-1
d_call: TRBD1
clone_size: .
cdr3_aa: CASSIPGTGLSYNEQFF
cdr3_nt: TGTGCCAGTAGTATCCCGGGGACAGGTTTATCCTACAATGAGCAGTTCTTC

v_call: TRBV19
j_call: TRBJ1-1
d_call: .
clone_size: .
cdr3_aa: CASRTPGTVNTEAFF
cdr3_nt: TGTGCCAGTAGAACTCCCGGGACGGTGAACACTGAAGCTTTCTTT

v_call: TRBV6-5
j_call: TRBJ2-7
d_call: .
clone_size: .
cdr3_aa: CASSTLPGSSYEQYF
cdr3_nt: TGTGCCAGCAGTACCCTCCCAGGGAGCTCCTACGAGCAGTACTTC

v_call: TRBV12-5
j_call: TRBJ1-2
d_call: .
clone_size: .
cdr3_aa: CASEYRHNYGYTF
cdr3_nt: TGTGCTAGTGAATACAGGCACAACTATGGCTACACCTTC